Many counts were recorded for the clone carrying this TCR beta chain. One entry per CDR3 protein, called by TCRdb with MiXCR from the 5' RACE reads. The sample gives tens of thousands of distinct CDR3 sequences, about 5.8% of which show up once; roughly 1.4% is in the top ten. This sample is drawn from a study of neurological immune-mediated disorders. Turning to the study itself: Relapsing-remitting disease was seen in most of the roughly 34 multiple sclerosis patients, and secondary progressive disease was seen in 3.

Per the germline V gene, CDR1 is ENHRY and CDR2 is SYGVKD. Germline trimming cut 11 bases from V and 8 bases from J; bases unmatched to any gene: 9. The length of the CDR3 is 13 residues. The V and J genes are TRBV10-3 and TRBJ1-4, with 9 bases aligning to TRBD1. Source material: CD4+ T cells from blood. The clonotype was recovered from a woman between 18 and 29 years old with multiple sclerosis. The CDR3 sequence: CASKGTGKEKLFF. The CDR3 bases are TGTGCCTCCAAAGGGACAGGGAAAGAAAAACTGTTTTTT.